The present T cell receptor (beta chain) was sequenced within a study of human T cells and chemical hapten exposure. The time point here: pre-sensitization, week 0. Specified treatment: therapeutic diphenylcyclopropenone sensitization with weekly scalp DPC. Blood draws came first, before each patch test. Trimming stripped 1 base from V and 5 bases from J, with 6 bases between. This CDR3 is 12 amino acids long. Germline assignment: CDR1 MDHEN and CDR2 SYDVKM. The library attached unique molecular identifiers to individual cDNA molecules. One entry per CDR3 protein, called by TCRdb with MiXCR from the RACE reads. The sample shows over 300,000 distinct CDR3 sequences, approximately 5.1% of them seen only once.

V usage is TRBV28 and J usage is TRBJ2-7; D uncertain. This sequence was found in a woman aged 45-60 years with alopecia areata. Some clones in this sample may be carry-over from other donors' samples. The sequenced sample was whole blood, obtained in connection with sensitization to the hapten diphenylcyclopropenone (DPC). The CDR3 loop reads CASSLFRDEQYF. The CDR3 DNA follows: TGTGCCAGCAGTTTATTTCGGGACGAGCAGTACTTC.